This T cell receptor beta chain was profiled in a study of blood T cell repertoires in COVID-19. Study details: Samples of COVID-19 (acute and convalescent) were obtained from the United States, Italy and Spain. The analysed material was cDNA or gDNA that came from T cells, B-cell-depleted T cells, or PBMCs.

Trimming left V 1 base short and J 2 bases short, with 9 bases between. The CDR3 spans 15 residues. The V gene's germline CDR1 is SGHNT and CDR2 YYREEE (reference sequence). Per the original data handling: Reference gene primer amplification gave estimated nucleated cell counts. Sequencing was performed with immunoSEQ multiplex PCR; in TCRdb, only in-frame clones are kept and a portion is missing. V, J and clone size reflect that table, while D and trimming were determined from the DNA. The data contain 130,000 to 150,000 clones, approximately 91% of them singletons. Sequenced: peripheral blood. The clonotype was recovered from a man aged 50 or older with active or convalescent COVID-19. The rearrangement links TRBV5-4 to TRBJ2-2; D might be TRBD1 (5 bases). The CDR3 sequence is CASSLRQGNTGELFF. CDR3 bases: TGTGCCAGCAGCTTGCGCCAGGGCAACACCGGGGAGCTGTTTTTT.